Following are 8 T cell receptor beta chains from one sample sequenced in a study of T cell changes during pregnancy in multiple sclerosis. Using immunoSEQ multiplex PCR, the repertoire was profiled, and TCRdb retains in-frame clones only, with some absent. Seen here are just under 40,000 clones, 75% to 95% observed once, and the top ten hold roughly 0.5%. The sequences come from CD4+ T cells from peripheral blood mononuclear cells, collected in the first trimester of pregnancy. These receptors came from a female donor in good health, enrolled as a control in a pregnancy study.

This sequence joins TRBV7-9 and TRBJ2-3; TRBD2 is a possible D gene (5 bases). Trimming shortened V by 1 base and J by 4 bases, and 12 bases separated the two germline ends. Germline-derived CDR1 and CDR2 are SEHNR and FQNEAQ (reference sequence). The CDR3 has 15 residues. CDR3 amino acids: CASSLGTGLSDTQYF. In nucleotides, the CDR3 is TGTGCCAGCAGCTTAGGTACGGGGTTATCAGATACGCAGTATTTT. The full variable domain, in which reference TRBV7-9 and TRBJ2-3 provide the parts outside the CDR3, is DTGVSQNPRHKITKRGQNVTFRCDPISEHNRLYWYRQTLGQGPEFLTYFQNEAQLEKSRLLSDRFSAERPKGSFSTLEIQRTEQGDSAMYLCASSLGTGLSDTQYFGPGTRLTVL.

This sequence joins TRBV6-5 and TRBJ2-2; D is possibly TRBD1 (5 bases). Germline CDR1 MNHEY, CDR2 SVGAGI. The CDR3 totals 13 residues. The V gene lost 0 bases and the J gene lost 13 bases, with 12 bases spanning the gap. The CDR3 spells CASSYSERTLLFF. DNA for the CDR3: TGTGCCAGCAGTTACTCTGAAAGGACATTGCTGTTTTTT.

This clone showed up just once. V is TRBV28 and J is TRBJ2-1, with D tentatively TRBD1 (6 bases). Trimming removed 1 base at V and 8 bases at J, with 15 bases between. The CDR3 loop spans 15 amino acids. From germline, CDR1 is MDHEN and CDR2 SYDVKM. The CDR3: CASSLSQGRMDEQFF. CDR3 nucleotides: TGTGCCAGCAGTTTATCTCAGGGGCGGATGGATGAGCAGTTCTTC.

V gene TRBV5-6 combines with J gene TRBJ1-6, with D perhaps matching TRBD1 (6 bases). V shed 0 bases and J shed 4 bases, with 14 bases lying between them. The CDR3 contains 17 residues. Germline V CDR1 and CDR2: SGHDT, YYEEEE. The CDR3 reads CASSLDLDSQYNSPLHF. In nucleotides, the CDR3 is TGTGCCAGCAGCTTGGATCTGGACAGCCAGTATAATTCACCCCTCCACTTT.

The CDR3 DNA sequence: TGTGCCAGCAGCTTAACCGGGACAGTACAAGAGACCCAGTACTTC. Translation gives CASSLTGTVQETQYF. The chain has TRBV7-9 and TRBJ2-5; 7 nucleotides agree with TRBD1. Germline loops: CDR1 SEHNR, CDR2 FQNEAQ (reference sequence). V lost 2 bases to trimming and J lost 2 bases; unmatched junction nucleotides: 5. The CDR3 consists of 15 residues.

V and J are TRBV28 and TRBJ1-2; no definite D call. The CDR3 loop spans 12 amino acids. The germline V and J ends were trimmed by 7 bases and 1 base, with 7 bases remaining between them. The germline CDR1 and CDR2 sequences are MDHEN and SYDVKM. The CDR3 loop is CASMKLNYGYTF. In DNA, the CDR3 is TGTGCCAGCATGAAGCTTAACTATGGCTACACCTTC.

This clone was seen once. The chain couples TRBV5-6 to TRBJ1-5; 9 nucleotides line up with TRBD1. CDR3 length equals 18 residues. Germline trimming cut 1 base from V and 3 bases from J; bases unmatched to any gene: 11. In germline, CDR1 is SGHDT, CDR2 YYEEEE. This CDR3 reads CASSLSLRQGGINQPQHF. CDR3 DNA sequence: TGTGCCAGCAGCTTGAGTCTACGACAGGGGGGGATCAATCAGCCCCAGCATTTT.

The chain couples TRBV2 to TRBJ1-2, with D hard to call. From germline, CDR1 is SNHLY and CDR2 FYNNEI. V was cut by 6 bases and J by 7 bases, with 15 bases left in between. The CDR3 runs to 13 residues. The CDR3 is CASSPSGILGYTF. CDR3 nucleotides: TGTGCCAGCAGCCCTTCGGGGATTCTTGGCTACACCTTC.